This passage covers 11 T cell receptor beta chains from one sample sequenced in a study of cytomegalovirus exposure and HLA in healthy donors (dated by TCRdb to about 2017). Library construction relied on the immunoSEQ multiplex PCR assay. The multiplex PCR relied on a mix of 60 forward primers for TCR Vbeta segments and 13 reverse primers for TCR Jbeta segments. The table was pulled from immuneACCESS by TCRdb, which kept in-frame rearrangements only. Such tables lose some clones; where checked, under half of the loss comes from unresolved V genes, and the rest has no known cause. The sample table holds 180,000 or so clones, of which about 10% were seen once. Of the sample, approximately 1.5% falls within the top ten clones. The sample comprised PBMCs. All receptors come from a woman in her 30s in good health and CMV-seropositive.

This clone was picked up a small number of times. This chain connects TRBV11-2 to TRBJ1-1; D possibly corresponds to TRBD1 (6 bases). The CDR3 is made up of 16 amino acids. V lost 5 bases and J lost 3, with 19 bases in between. The germline V gene has CDR1 SGHAT and CDR2 FQNNGV. The CDR3 loop reads CASSPQPEGVYTEAFF. CDR3 DNA: TGTGCCAGCAGCCCTCAACCTGAGGGGGTATACACTGAAGCTTTCTTT.

This clone showed up just a few times. The V gene is TRBV27, the J gene TRBJ2-7; D possibly corresponds to TRBD1 (5 bases). This CDR3 is built from 13 residues. The ends were cut back, 4 bases at V and 2 bases at J, with 9 bases in the middle. Germline V gene lookup returns CDR1 MNHEY and CDR2 SMNVEV (reference sequence). The CDR3 DNA reads as TGTGCCAGCAGTTCCCGACAGACCTACGAGCAGTACTTC. Amino acids: CASSSRQTYEQYF.

V is TRBV29-1 and J is TRBJ2-5; 8 bases map to TRBD2. The CDR3 runs 14 residues. V lost 3 bases to trimming and J lost 5 bases; unmatched junction nucleotides: 8. Germline V lookup: CDR1 SQVTM, CDR2 ANQGSEA. For the CDR3, the DNA is TGCAGCGTTGATTCGGGAGGGGGGGGCGAGACCCAGTACTTC. Its translation: CSVDSGGGGETQYF.

V is TRBV2 and J is TRBJ1-4, with D perhaps matching TRBD1 (5 bases). V was clipped by 7 bases and J by 2 bases, with 14 bases between them. From germline, CDR1 is SNHLY and CDR2 FYNNEI. This CDR3 has 15 residues. The CDR3 DNA is TGTGCCAGCACCCGAGTTTGGGGCACTAATGAAAAACTGTTTTTT. Translating gives CASTRVWGTNEKLFF.

The chain has TRBV7-9 and TRBJ1-3; D ambiguous. This CDR3 contains 13 residues. The V end was cut by 11 bases, the J end by 0 bases, with 11 bases between. Germline-derived CDR1 and CDR2 are SEHNR and FQNEAQ (reference sequence). This CDR3 reads CALDTSSGNTIYF. CDR3 coding DNA: TGTGCCCTTGACACTTCCTCTGGAAACACCATATATTTT.

This clone has more than one count but fewer than ten. The rearrangement links TRBV19 to TRBJ2-6; D not resolved. This CDR3 contains 13 residues. CDR1 is LNHDA and CDR2 is SQIVND in the germline V gene (reference sequence). The germline V and J ends were trimmed by 5 bases and 3 bases, with 5 bases remaining between them. The CDR3 DNA reads as TGTGCCAGTAGTTTCGGTGGGGCCAACGTCCTGACTTTC. The encoded protein is CASSFGGANVLTF.

The chain uses TRBV7-5 and TRBJ1-4. TRBV7-5 is listed as a pseudogene. The CDR3 sequence is 18 residues long. CDR3 protein: CARSDFTSLLVDNEKLFF. DNA of the CDR3: TGTGCCAGAAGTGACTTCACGAGTCTCCTGGTCGACAATGAAAAACTGTTTTTT.

The chain couples TRBV14 to TRBJ1-1, with TRBD1 identical over 10 bases. The length of the CDR3 is 15 residues. Germline V gene lookup returns CDR1 SGHDN and CDR2 FVKESK. V gave up 3 bases and J gave up 6 bases; unmatched junction bases: 7. Here the CDR3 DNA reads TGTGCCAGCAGCCAGTTAGACAGGGGGCACCCTGAAGCTTTCTTT. Amino acids: CASSQLDRGHPEAFF. Together with reference TRBV14 and TRBJ1-1, the CDR3 gives the full variable domain: EAGVTQFPSHSVIEKGQTVTLRCDPISGHDNLYWYRRVMGKEIKFLLHFVKESKQDESGMPNNRFLAERTGGTYSTLKVQPAELEDSGVYFCASSQLDRGHPEAFFGQGTRLTVV.

This clone was seen more than once but under ten times. J is TRBJ2-7 and V is TRBV2; 8 bases agree with TRBD1. The CDR3 consists of 15 residues. The V gene end was trimmed by 1 base and the J gene end by 0 bases; junction bases not matched to a gene: 2. From germline, CDR1 is SNHLY and CDR2 FYNNEI. This CDR3 reads CASSEVDRDSYEQYF. CDR3 DNA sequence: TGTGCCAGCAGTGAAGTGGACAGGGACTCCTACGAGCAGTACTTC.

This chain joins TRBV25-1 and TRBJ1-1, with 7 nucleotides matching TRBD1. Losses at the gene ends were 3 bases for V and 6 bases for J; bases not matched to a gene: 7. CDR3 length: 14 residues. The germline V gene encodes CDR1 MGHDK and CDR2 SYGVNS. CDR3 DNA: TGTGCCAGCAGTGACCCTGGGACAGCGGCTGAAGCTTTCTTT. Its translation: CASSDPGTAAEAFF. Filled out from reference TRBV25-1 and TRBJ1-1, the complete variable domain reads EADIYQTPRYLVIGTGKKITLECSQTMGHDKMYWYQQDPGMELHLIHYSYGVNSTEKGDLSSESTVSRIRTEHFPLTLESARPSHTSQYLCASSDPGTAAEAFFGQGTRLTVV.

V is TRBV5-1 and J is TRBJ2-1; TRBD1 agrees at 7 bases. Per germline, CDR1 SGHRS and CDR2 YFSETQ. This CDR3 region has 15 residues. J was trimmed by 5 bases and V by 3 bases; bases with no gene match: 8. The CDR3 loop is CASSSQGSFDNEQFF. The CDR3 DNA reads as TGCGCCAGCAGCTCACAGGGGAGTTTCGACAATGAGCAGTTCTTC.